This T cell receptor (beta chain) was sequenced in a study of response to subunit inactivated influenza vaccine. Germline CDR1 and CDR2: KGHDR and SFDVKD. CDR3 length: 13 residues. V gave up 3 bases and J gave up 5 bases, with 9 bases separating them. One entry per CDR3 protein, called by TCRdb with MiXCR from the RT-PCR reads. The data contain hundreds of thousands of distinct CDR3 sequences, 10% to 15% of them singletons. The specimen was PBMCs from blood, collected 45 days after vaccination. The sequence was collected from a man over 45 who received an inactivated influenza vaccine. J is TRBJ1-1 and V is TRBV24-1; D gene ambiguous. The CDR3 DNA reads TGTGCCACCAGTGATCCGCTAGGGACTGAAGCTTTCTTT. Amino acids: CATSDPLGTEAFF.